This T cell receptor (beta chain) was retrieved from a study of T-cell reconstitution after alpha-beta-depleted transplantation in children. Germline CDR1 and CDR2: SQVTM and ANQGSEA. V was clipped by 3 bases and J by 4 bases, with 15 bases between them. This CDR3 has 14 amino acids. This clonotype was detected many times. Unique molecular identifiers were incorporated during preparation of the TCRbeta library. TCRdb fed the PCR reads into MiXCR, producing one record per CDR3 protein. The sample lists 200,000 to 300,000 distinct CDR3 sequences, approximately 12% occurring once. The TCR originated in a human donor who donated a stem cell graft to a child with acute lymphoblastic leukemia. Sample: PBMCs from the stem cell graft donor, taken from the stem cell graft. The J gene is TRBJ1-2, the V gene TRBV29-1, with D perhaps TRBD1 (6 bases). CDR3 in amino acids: CSVEGRGPLYGYTF. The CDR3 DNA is TGCAGCGTTGAGGGTCGGGGGCCCCTCTATGGCTACACCTTC.